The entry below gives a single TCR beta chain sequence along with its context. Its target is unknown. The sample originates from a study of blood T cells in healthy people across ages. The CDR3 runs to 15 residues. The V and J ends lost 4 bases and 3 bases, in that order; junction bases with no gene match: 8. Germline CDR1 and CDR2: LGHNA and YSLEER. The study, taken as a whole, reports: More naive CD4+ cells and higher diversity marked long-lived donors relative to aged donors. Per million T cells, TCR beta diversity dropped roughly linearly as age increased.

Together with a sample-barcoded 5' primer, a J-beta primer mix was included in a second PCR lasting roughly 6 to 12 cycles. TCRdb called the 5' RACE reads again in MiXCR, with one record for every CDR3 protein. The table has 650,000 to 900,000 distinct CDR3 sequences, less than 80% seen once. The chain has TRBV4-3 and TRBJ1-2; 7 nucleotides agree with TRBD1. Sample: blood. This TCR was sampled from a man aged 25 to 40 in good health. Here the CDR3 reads CASSRYRGRDYGYTF. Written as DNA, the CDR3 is TGCGCCAGCAGCCGCTACAGGGGCAGGGACTATGGCTACACCTTC.